Presented here are 5 T cell receptor beta chains from one specimen sequenced in a study of regulatory T cells in long-lasting Graves disease. Library construction for TCR beta used iRepertoire HTBI primers and Arm-PCR of CDR3 regions. MiXCR, run by TCRdb on the multiplex PCR reads, gives a single entry per CDR3 protein. The sample contains under 800,000 distinct CDR3 sequences, around 17% of which appear only once. The time point was: newly diagnosed GD, antithyroid drugs for less than 3 months. The authors made the TCR library using RNA they extracted from PBMCs. In addition, the sample was reused for a study of T cells in Graves' hyperthyroidism and ophthalmopathy.

The specimen was peripheral blood mononuclear cells (PBMCs), collected at new diagnosis, from a patient treated with antithyroid drugs. These receptors were taken from a woman in her 30s with Graves disease.

Points on this clonotype: This may be a read error: a much more frequent sequence differs by one nucleotide. The rearrangement joins TRBV12-3 or TRBV12-4 to TRBJ2-7, with 13 bases matching TRBD2. CDR3 length equals 15 residues. V shed 6 bases and J 2 bases; nucleotides not matched to a gene: 4. CDR3 sequence: CASSLTSGRAYEQYF. The CDR3 DNA reads TGTGCCAGCAGCTTAACTAGCGGGAGGGCCTACGAGCAGTACTTC.

V gene TRBV29-1 combines with J gene TRBJ2-5; TRBD2 matches at 7 bases. This CDR3 is built from 17 residues. V lost 4 bases and J lost 7; bases outside the gene matches: 21. Germline CDR1 is SQVTM and CDR2 is ANQGSEA. CDR3 sequence: CSVAQGQKTGGTGTQYF. The CDR3 DNA reads TGCAGCGTTGCCCAAGGGCAGAAAACGGGGGGTACGGGGACCCAGTACTTC.

In this sample, this clonotype turned up many times. The CDR3 nucleotides are TGCGCCAGCAGTGAGTCGCGGGCTTACTACGAGCAGTACTTC. Translated: CASSESRAYYEQYF. The chain couples TRBV10-1 to TRBJ2-7; weak D call: TRBD2 (5 bases). Trimming removed 0 bases at V and 3 bases at J, with 9 bases between. From germline, CDR1 is WNHNN and CDR2 SYGVQD (reference sequence). The CDR3 is made up of 14 amino acids.

This clonotype appeared a single time. A read error may be the cause here, since a much bigger clone is one base away. The chain uses TRBV28 and TRBJ2-7; 11 positions agree with TRBD2. The CDR3 is made up of 14 amino acids. Germline assignment: CDR1 MDHEN and CDR2 SYDVKM. Trimming removed 8 bases from V and 0 bases from J; junction bases left unmatched: 3. This CDR3 reads CASLTSGSSYEQYF. CDR3 in DNA: TGTGCCAGCCTTACTAGCGGGAGCTCCTACGAGCAGTACTTC. Full variable domain (remainder filled in from reference TRBV28 and TRBJ2-7): DVKVTQSSRYLVKRTGEKVFLECVQDMDHENMFWYRQDPGLGLRLIYFSYDVKMKEKGDIPEGYSVSREKKERFSLILESASTNQTSMYLCASLTSGSSYEQYFGPGTRLTVT.

Only a few counts were recorded for this clonotype. The chain links TRBV24-1 to TRBJ2-1; no clear D. The V and J ends lost 4 bases and 12 bases respectively, with 15 bases between them. CDR3 size: 13 residues. Germline V gives CDR1 KGHDR, CDR2 SFDVKD. The CDR3 region is CATSDPPNHGQFF. The CDR3 nucleotides read TGTGCCACCAGTGACCCCCCCAACCACGGGCAGTTCTTC.